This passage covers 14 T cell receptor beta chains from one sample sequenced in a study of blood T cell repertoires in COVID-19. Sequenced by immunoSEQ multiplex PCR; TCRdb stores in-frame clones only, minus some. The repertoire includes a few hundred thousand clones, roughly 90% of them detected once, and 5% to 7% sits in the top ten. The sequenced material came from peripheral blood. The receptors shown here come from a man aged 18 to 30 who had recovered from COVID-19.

DNA for the CDR3: TGTGCCAGCAGCTTCACAGGGGCATCCTACGAGCAGTACTTC. It yields the protein CASSFTGASYEQYF. V gene TRBV7-3 combines with J gene TRBJ2-7, with 7 nucleotides matching TRBD1. CDR1 and CDR2 (germline): SGHTA, FQGTGA. Trimming removed 3 bases from V and 1 base from J; junction bases left unmatched: 3. CDR3 length: 14 amino acids.

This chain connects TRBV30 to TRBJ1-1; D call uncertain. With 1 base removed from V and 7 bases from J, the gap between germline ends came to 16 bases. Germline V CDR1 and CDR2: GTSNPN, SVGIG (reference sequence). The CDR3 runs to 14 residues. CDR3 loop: CAWSALEVKLEAFF. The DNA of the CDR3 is TGTGCCTGGAGTGCCCTAGAAGTCAAACTTGAAGCTTTCTTT.

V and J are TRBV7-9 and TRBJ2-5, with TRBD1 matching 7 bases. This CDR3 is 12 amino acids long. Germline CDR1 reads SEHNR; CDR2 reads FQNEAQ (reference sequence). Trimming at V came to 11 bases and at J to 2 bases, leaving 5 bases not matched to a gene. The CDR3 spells CASGTEQETQYF. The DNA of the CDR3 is TGTGCCTCCGGGACAGAACAAGAGACCCAGTACTTC.

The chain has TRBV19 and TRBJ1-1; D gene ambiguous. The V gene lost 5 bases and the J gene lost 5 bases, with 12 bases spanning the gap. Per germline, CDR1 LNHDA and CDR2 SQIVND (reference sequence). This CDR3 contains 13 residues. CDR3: CASSLAEWTEAFF. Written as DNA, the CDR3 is TGTGCCAGTAGTCTCGCCGAGTGGACTGAAGCTTTCTTT.

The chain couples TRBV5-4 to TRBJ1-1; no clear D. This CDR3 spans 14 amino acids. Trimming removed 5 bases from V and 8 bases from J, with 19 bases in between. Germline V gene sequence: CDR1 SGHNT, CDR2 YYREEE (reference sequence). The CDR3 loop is CASRRTRETQEAFF. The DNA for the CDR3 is TGTGCCAGCAGGCGTACCCGGGAGACCCAAGAAGCTTTCTTT. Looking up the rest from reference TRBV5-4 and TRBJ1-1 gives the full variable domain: ETGVTQSPTHLIKTRGQQVTLRCSSQSGHNTVSWYQQALGQGPQFIFQYYREEENGRGNFPPRFSGLQFPNYSSELNVNALELDDSALYLCASRRTRETQEAFFGQGTRLTVV.

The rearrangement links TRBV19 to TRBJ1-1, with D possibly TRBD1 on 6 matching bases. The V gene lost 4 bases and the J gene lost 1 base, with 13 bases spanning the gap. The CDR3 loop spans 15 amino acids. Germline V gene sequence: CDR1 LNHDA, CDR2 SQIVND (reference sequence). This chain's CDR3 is CASSKGGVGNTEAFF. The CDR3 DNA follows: TGTGCCAGTAGTAAAGGGGGGGTTGGGAACACTGAAGCTTTCTTT.

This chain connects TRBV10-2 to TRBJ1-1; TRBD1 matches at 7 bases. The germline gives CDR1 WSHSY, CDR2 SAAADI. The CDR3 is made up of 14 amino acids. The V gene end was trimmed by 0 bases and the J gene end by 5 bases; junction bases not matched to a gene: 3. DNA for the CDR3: TGCGCCAGCAGTGAGTCAGGGGGCGATACTGAAGCTTTCTTT. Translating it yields CASSESGGDTEAFF.

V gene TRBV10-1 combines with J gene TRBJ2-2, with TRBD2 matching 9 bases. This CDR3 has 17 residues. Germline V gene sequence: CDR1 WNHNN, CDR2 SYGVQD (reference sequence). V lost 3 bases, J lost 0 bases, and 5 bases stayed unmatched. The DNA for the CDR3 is TGCGCCAGCAGTGATCCTAGCGGGAAGTCGAACACCGGGGAGCTGTTTTTT. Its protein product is CASSDPSGKSNTGELFF.

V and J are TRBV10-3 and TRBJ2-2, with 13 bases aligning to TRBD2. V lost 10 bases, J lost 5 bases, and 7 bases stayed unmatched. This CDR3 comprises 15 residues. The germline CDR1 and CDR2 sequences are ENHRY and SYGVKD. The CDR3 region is CATRTSGSKTGELFF. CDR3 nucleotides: TGTGCCACAAGGACTAGCGGGAGTAAAACCGGGGAGCTGTTTTTT.

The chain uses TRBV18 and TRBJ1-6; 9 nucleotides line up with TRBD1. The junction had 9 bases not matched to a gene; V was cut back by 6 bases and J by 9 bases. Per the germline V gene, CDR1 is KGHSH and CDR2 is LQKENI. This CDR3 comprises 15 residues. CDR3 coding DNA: TGTGCCAGCTCCCAGAACAGGGGGCTGGGTTCACCCCTCCACTTT. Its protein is CASSQNRGLGSPLHF.

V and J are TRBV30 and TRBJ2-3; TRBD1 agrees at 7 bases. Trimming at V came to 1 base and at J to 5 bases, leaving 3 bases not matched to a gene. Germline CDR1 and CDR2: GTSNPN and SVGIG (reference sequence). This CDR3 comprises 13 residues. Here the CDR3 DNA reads TGTGCCTGGAGTGAGGGGGCGAAAGATACGCAGTATTTT. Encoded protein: CAWSEGAKDTQYF.

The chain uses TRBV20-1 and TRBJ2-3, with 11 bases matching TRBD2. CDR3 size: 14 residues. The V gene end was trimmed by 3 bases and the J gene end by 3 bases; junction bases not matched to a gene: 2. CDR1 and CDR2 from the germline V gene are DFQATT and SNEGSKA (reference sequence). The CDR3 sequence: CSASSSGGTDTQYF. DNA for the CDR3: TGCAGTGCTAGTTCTAGCGGGGGGACAGATACGCAGTATTTT.

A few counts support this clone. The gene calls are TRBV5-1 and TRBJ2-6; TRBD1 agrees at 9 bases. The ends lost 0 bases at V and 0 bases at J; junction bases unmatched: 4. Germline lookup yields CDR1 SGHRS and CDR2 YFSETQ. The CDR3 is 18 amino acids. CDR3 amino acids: CASSLEGQGLSGANVLTF. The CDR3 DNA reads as TGCGCCAGCAGCTTGGAGGGACAGGGACTCTCTGGGGCCAACGTCCTGACTTTC.

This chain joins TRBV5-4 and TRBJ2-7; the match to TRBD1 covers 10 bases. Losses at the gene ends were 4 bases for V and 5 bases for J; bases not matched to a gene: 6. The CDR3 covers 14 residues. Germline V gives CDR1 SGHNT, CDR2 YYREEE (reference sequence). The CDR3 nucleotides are TGTGCCAGCAGCAGACAGGGGGCCCAACACGAGCAGTACTTC. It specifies CASSRQGAQHEQYF.